This T cell receptor (beta chain) comes out of a study of T cell responses to AZD1222 COVID-19 vaccine. Study-wide results and limits: The study found Spike-specific TCR breadth and depth rose after two AZD1222 doses. Donors were largely white British and mainly female; clonal diversity was possibly underestimated.

To note about this clone: Antigen specificity is unknown.

Clones were sequenced by immunoSEQ multiplex PCR, and TCRdb holds only the in-frame ones, with some missing. Of 150,000 to 200,000 clones listed, over 80% are singletons. The V and J ends lost 0 bases and 1 base respectively, with 8 bases between them. From germline, CDR1 is KGHDR and CDR2 SFDVKD. This CDR3 has 15 residues. The sequencing here drew on peripheral blood, taken on day 0 of AZD1222 vaccination. V is TRBV24-1 and J is TRBJ1-2; D not resolved. This TCR derives from an adult in good health. As DNA, the CDR3 is TGTGCCACCAGTGATTTGCAACCGGGTAACTATGGCTACACCTTC. Its translation is CATSDLQPGNYGYTF.